Listed below are T cell receptor beta chains from one sample, sequenced in a study of blood T cell repertoires in COVID-19. Assay used: immunoSEQ multiplex PCR; TCRdb lists only in-frame clones, some missing. The sample has about 280,000 clones, about four fifths seen once. Source material: peripheral blood. Receptor source: a woman in her fifties or sixties who had recovered from COVID-19. Each CDR3 is given with its conserved first and last residue. The D gene is left open where the match is weak. Some rows have no size entry. The others give once, few or many, or a class for an expanded clone.

NA TRBJ1-4 TRBV28 many TGTGCCAGCAGACTGAGGGAGACGTCTAATGAAAAACTGTTTTTT CASRLRETSNEKLFF
NA TRBJ2-1 TRBV7-8 NA TGTGCCAGCAGCCCCCGCGGGACCTCCTACAATGAGCAGTTCTTC CASSPRGTSYNEQFF
TRBD1 TRBJ2-7 TRBV6-2/TRBV6-3 NA TGTGCCAGCAGCCGACGCCCGGGACAGGGGGCGACCGAGCAGTACTTC CASSRRPGQGATEQYF
TRBD1 TRBJ1-5 TRBV29-1 few TGCAGCGTTGTCCAGGGGGGCAATCAGCCCCAGCATTTT CSVVQGGNQPQHF
TRBD2 TRBJ2-3 TRBV9 NA TGTGCCAGCAGCGTAGCTTTAGCGGGGGGTGCAGATACGCAGTATTTT CASSVALAGGADTQYF
NA TRBJ2-6 TRBV9 NA TGTGCCAGCAGCGTACTAGGATTATATTCTGGGGCCAACGTCCTGACTTTC CASSVLGLYSGANVLTF
TRBD1 TRBJ2-7 TRBV28 NA TGTGCCAGCAGAGCAGGGGGAACAAACGAGCAGTACTTC CASRAGGTNEQYF
NA TRBJ2-4 TRBV27 NA TGTGCCAGCAGTTTACATGGTGGCAACAGGGCCGCCAAAAACATTCAGTACTTC CASSLHGGNRAAKNIQYF
NA TRBJ1-2 TRBV5-4 once TGTGCCAGCAGCTTCGCAGGCTCCTATGGCTACACCTTC CASSFAGSYGYTF
NA TRBJ1-6 TRBV28 once TGTGCCAGCAGTTCCCAGGGTCGATCACCCCTCCACTTT CASSSQGRSPLHF
TRBD1 TRBJ2-3 TRBV3-1/TRBV3-2 NA TGTGCCAGCAGCCCACTGGGACAGGGTAGCACAGATACGCAGTATTTT CASSPLGQGSTDTQYF
NA TRBJ1-2 TRBV2 NA TGTGCCAGCAGTCCCTACCAGACAGGCGTGGGCTATGGCTACACCTTC CASSPYQTGVGYGYTF
NA TRBJ1-1 TRBV7-2 NA TGTGCCAGCAGCTTATACCCGGGGAACACTGAAGCTTTCTTT CASSLYPGNTEAFF
TRBD2 TRBJ2-3 TRBV6-8 NA TGTGCCAGCCTAGCGGGGGCCACAGATACGCAGTATTTT CASLAGATDTQYF
NA TRBJ2-6 TRBV6-2/TRBV6-3 NA TGTGCCAGCAGTTACTCTCGGGGCTCTGGGGCCAACGTCCTGACTTTC CASSYSRGSGANVLTF
TRBD1 TRBJ1-4 TRBV5-4 NA TGTGCCAGCAGCTCGGGACAGGGGAATGAAAAACTGTTTTTT CASSSGQGNEKLFF
TRBD1 TRBJ1-5 TRBV9 once TGTGCCAGCAGCGCAGGGGGAGGCGTTAACAATCAGCCCCAGCATTTT CASSAGGGVNNQPQHF
NA TRBJ2-7 TRBV6-6 NA TGTGCCAGCAGTTCCCCCGGTGGAGGGTCCTACGAGCAGTACTTC CASSSPGGGSYEQYF
TRBD1 TRBJ2-7 TRBV6-5 NA TGTGCCATCAAACAGGGGGCGGGTTTCCCCTACGAGCAGTACTTC CAIKQGAGFPYEQYF
NA TRBJ1-2 TRBV6-5 NA TGTGCCAGCAGTTACTCACCAGGGATGTATGGCTACACCTTC CASSYSPGMYGYTF
NA TRBJ2-4 TRBV5-4 NA TGTGCCAGCAGCCCGGAGAGAGGAGCCAAAAACATTCAGTACTTC CASSPERGAKNIQYF
NA TRBJ2-7 TRBV14 once TGTGCCAGCAGCCAAGGAGTGGGGGCGGCCTACGAGCAGTACTTC CASSQGVGAAYEQYF
TRBD2 TRBJ2-5 TRBV12-3/TRBV12-4 once TGTGCCAGCAGTTTAGAACTAGCGGCCCAGTACTTC CASSLELAAQYF
NA TRBJ2-7 TRBV6-2/TRBV6-3 NA TGTGCCAGCAGTTACCCCTTACTCGAGCAGTACTTC CASSYPLLEQYF
NA TRBJ1-3 TRBV11-3 NA TGTGCCAGCAGCTTACAGGATGGAAACACCATATATTTT CASSLQDGNTIYF
TRBD1 TRBJ2-5 TRBV7-2 NA TGTGCCAGCAGCTCTGAACTTACAGGGGCTACCCACTTC CASSSELTGATHF
NA TRBJ2-1 TRBV27 NA TGTGCCAGCAGCCCCGTCGGGGTTCGAACCAATGAGCAGTTCTTC CASSPVGVRTNEQFF
TRBD1 TRBJ2-7 TRBV4-3 NA TGCGCCAGCAGCCAATTGGGACAGGGCGCCTACGAGCAGTACTTC CASSQLGQGAYEQYF
TRBD1 TRBJ2-7 TRBV7-2 NA TGTGCCAGCAGCTTATCCCGGACAGGGGGCGAGCAGTACTTC CASSLSRTGGEQYF
NA TRBJ1-6 TRBV7-9 NA TGTGCCAGCAGCCCCCCGAGACAGAGCTCCTATAATTCACCCCTCCACTTT CASSPPRQSSYNSPLHF
TRBD1 TRBJ1-2 TRBV25-1 NA TGTGCCAGCAGGGCGGAATGGGACAGGGGTCCCCCGAACTATGGCTACACCTTC CASRAEWDRGPPNYGYTF
TRBD1 TRBJ2-3 TRBV25-1 NA TGTGCCAGCAGTGTGACAGGGGGCCCCGATACGCAGTATTTT CASSVTGGPDTQYF
NA TRBJ1-1 TRBV18 NA TGTGCCAGCTCACCTCAAGCAGGGCTGAACACTGAAGCTTTCTTT CASSPQAGLNTEAFF
TRBD1 TRBJ1-1 TRBV19 NA TGTGCCAGTAGTCTTACAGGGGGCCCGAACACTGAAGCTTTCTTT CASSLTGGPNTEAFF
TRBD2 TRBJ2-3 TRBV5-1 NA TGCGCCAGCAGCTTTCCTAGCGGGGGGGCATTCGCAGATACGCAGTATTTT CASSFPSGGAFADTQYF
NA TRBJ1-5 TRBV6-2/TRBV6-3 NA TGTGCCAGCAGTTACTCGTTGCGGTGGGAGCCCCAGCATTTT CASSYSLRWEPQHF